Below are 27 T cell receptor beta chains sequenced from a single sample in a study of regulatory T cells in long-lasting Graves disease. Time point indicated: newly diagnosed GD, antithyroid drugs for less than 3 months. The TCR library was made from RNA that had been extracted from PBMCs in TRIzol. Through Arm-PCR of CDR3 regions and iRepertoire HTBI primers, TCR beta libraries were built. TCRdb redid the calling of the multiplex PCR reads with MiXCR, one entry per CDR3 protein. The repertoire consists of 200,000 to 250,000 distinct CDR3 sequences, with around 21% occurring once and the leading ten covering more than 11%. This specimen consisted of peripheral blood mononuclear cells (PBMCs), obtained at new diagnosis, from a patient treated with antithyroid drugs. The receptors were gathered from a female donor with Graves disease.

This clonotype was recorded many times. The rearrangement uses TRBV3-1 and TRBJ1-3; D ambiguous. Germline V lookup: CDR1 LGHDT, CDR2 YNNKEL (reference sequence). V lost 7 bases, J lost 1 base, and 14 bases lay in between. This CDR3 has 15 residues. CDR3 DNA: TGTGCCAGCAAGAGGGAGAGAGGTTCTGGAAACACCATATATTTT. Its translation is CASKRERGSGNTIYF.

This clonotype was observed at least ten times. V usage is TRBV28 and J usage is TRBJ2-7, with D maybe TRBD1 (5 bases). Germline CDR1 is MDHEN and CDR2 is SYDVKM. The ends were cut back, 7 bases at V and 6 bases at J, with 13 bases in the middle. The length of the CDR3 is 12 residues. This chain's CDR3 is CASTDSTREQYF. The CDR3 nucleotides are TGTGCCAGCACCGACAGCACCCGCGAGCAGTACTTC. The full variable domain, in which reference TRBV28 and TRBJ2-7 provide the parts outside the CDR3, is DVKVTQSSRYLVKRTGEKVFLECVQDMDHENMFWYRQDPGLGLRLIYFSYDVKMKEKGDIPEGYSVSREKKERFSLILESASTNQTSMYLCASTDSTREQYFGPGTRLTVT.

The sample holds many counts of this clonotype. The gene calls are TRBV7-9 and TRBJ1-4; 8 nucleotides agree with TRBD1. After removal of 3 bases from V and 0 bases from J, the junction contained 9 bases not matched to a gene. From germline, CDR1 is SEHNR and CDR2 FQNEAQ (reference sequence). The CDR3 length is 18 residues. The CDR3 nucleotides read TGTGCCAGCAGCTTGGGACAGGACGTTTATGCAACTAATGAAAAACTGTTTTTT. Translated: CASSLGQDVYATNEKLFF.

Comment on this clonotype: A read error may explain this, as a much larger clone is one base away. The chain has TRBV15 and TRBJ2-1; weak D call: TRBD2 (6 bases). This CDR3 is 16 amino acids long. Germline V gives CDR1 LNHNV, CDR2 YYDKDF (reference sequence). The CDR3 sequence is CATSREGGKVINEQLF. The CDR3 region has the DNA TGTGCCACCAGCAGAGAGGGGGGAAAGGTTATAAATGAGCAGCTCTTC.

In this sample, this clonotype turned up many times. V and J are TRBV20-1 and TRBJ1-5, with D unresolved. Trimming pared 5 bases from V and 2 bases from J, leaving 16 bases between. The CDR3 loop spans 15 amino acids. CDR1 and CDR2 (germline): DFQATT, SNEGSKA (reference sequence). The CDR3 bases are TGCAGTGCTCCCCTACCCAAGGATGGCAATCAGCCCCAGCATTTT. This translates into CSAPLPKDGNQPQHF.

Many counts were recorded for this clonotype. The V and J genes are TRBV9 and TRBJ2-1; TRBD2 might be the D (5 bases). The CDR3 covers 16 residues. Germline CDR1 and CDR2: SGDLS and YYNGEE. Trimming pared 0 bases from V and 0 bases from J, leaving 10 bases between. CDR3 amino acids: CASSVVSGSSYNEQFF. CDR3 sequence (DNA): TGTGCCAGCAGCGTAGTCAGCGGAAGCTCCTACAATGAGCAGTTCTTC.

This clonotype was counted at least ten times. The chain links TRBV7-9 to TRBJ1-1; 9 bases are shared with TRBD1. Germline V gene sequence: CDR1 SEHNR, CDR2 FQNEAQ (reference sequence). V lost 3 bases and J lost 4; bases outside the gene matches: 6. The CDR3 is 15 residues long. The CDR3 reads CASSFGTGLGTEAFF. DNA for the CDR3: TGTGCCAGCAGCTTTGGGACAGGGCTGGGCACTGAAGCTTTCTTT.

This chain links TRBV7-2 with TRBJ2-2; no clear D. The CDR3 extends over 16 amino acids. V shed 2 bases and J shed 5 bases, with 15 bases lying between them. CDR1 is SGHTA, CDR2 FQGNSA, per germline. The CDR3 nucleotides are TGTGCCAGCAGCTTATACGCAGGAAGTGAAACCGGGGAGCTGTTTTTT. Protein: CASSLYAGSETGELFF.

V gene TRBV10-2 combines with J gene TRBJ2-1; 10 bases line up with TRBD2. This CDR3 contains 13 residues. The junction had 1 base not matched to a gene; V was cut back by 6 bases and J by 5 bases. CDR1 is WSHSY, CDR2 SAAADI, per germline. The CDR3: CASRLAGNNEQFF. Written as DNA, the CDR3 is TGCGCCAGCAGACTAGCGGGGAACAATGAGCAGTTCTTC.

In this sample, this clonotype turned up many times. The chain employs TRBV11-2 and TRBJ2-3, with D possibly being TRBD1 (6 bases). Germline V gene lookup returns CDR1 SGHAT and CDR2 FQNNGV. V was clipped by 0 bases and J by 6 bases, with 19 bases between them. This CDR3 spans 17 amino acids. The CDR3 loop is CASSLEGFGRGADTQYF. Here the CDR3 DNA reads TGTGCCAGCAGCTTAGAAGGTTTTGGCAGGGGTGCCGATACGCAGTATTTT.

V gene TRBV5-4 combines with J gene TRBJ2-2; D is unclear. The ends were cut back, 3 bases at V and 1 base at J, with 10 bases in the middle. The CDR3 totals 15 residues. Germline CDR1 SGHNT, CDR2 YYREEE (reference sequence). As DNA, the CDR3 is TGTGCCAGCAGCTCCGTATTGAGGAACACCGGGGAGCTGTTTTTT. Protein: CASSSVLRNTGELFF.

This rearrangement joins TRBV7-2 to TRBJ2-1; TRBD1 agrees at 9 bases. The CDR3 is 15 residues long. Germline values: CDR1 SGHTA, CDR2 FQGNSA. J gave up 3 bases and V 6 bases, and 6 bases lay outside the gene matches. CDR3 nucleotides: TGTGCCAGCAGTGACCGGGACAGGGACTACAATGAGCAGTTCTTC. This encodes CASSDRDRDYNEQFF.

This rearrangement joins TRBV19 to TRBJ1-1, with 12 bases lining up with TRBD1. This CDR3 contains 15 residues. Germline values: CDR1 LNHDA, CDR2 SQIVND (reference sequence). Losses at the gene ends were 8 bases for V and 0 bases for J; bases not matched to a gene: 4. The CDR3 loop is CASGTGGSLNTEAFF. CDR3 bases: TGTGCCAGTGGGACAGGGGGCTCTTTGAACACTGAAGCTTTCTTT.

Many counts were recorded for this clonotype. The CDR3 nucleotides read TGCGCCAGCCGGGGGGGACCTAATGAAAAACTGTTTTTT. This encodes CASRGGPNEKLFF. The chain is built from TRBV5-1 and TRBJ1-4, with D perhaps matching TRBD1 (5 bases). Trimming left V 7 bases short and J 3 bases short, with 10 bases between. CDR3 length equals 13 residues. Germline CDR1 reads SGHRS; CDR2 reads YFSETQ.

This clonotype was seen repeatedly, ten times or more. This chain uses TRBV6-1 with TRBJ1-5; D remains unclear. The CDR3 is made up of 15 amino acids. The germline V gene encodes CDR1 MNHNS and CDR2 SASEGT. Trimming pared 6 bases from V and 4 bases from J, leaving 16 bases between. The DNA for the CDR3 is TGTGCCAGCAGCTCTCACGGGGTGGTAAATCAGCCCCAGCATTTT. Translation: CASSSHGVVNQPQHF.

V gene TRBV7-8 combines with J gene TRBJ1-5; D unresolved. Trimming cost V 4 bases and J 9 bases, with 13 bases left between them. The CDR3 contains 13 residues. Germline lookup yields CDR1 SGHVS and CDR2 FQNEAQ. CDR3 DNA: TGTGCCAGCAGCTACGGACCCTCACGGCCCCAGCATTTT. It translates to CASSYGPSRPQHF.

This clonotype has a count of ten or more. This rearrangement joins TRBV4-3 to TRBJ2-1; 11 bases are shared with TRBD2. This CDR3 is 16 amino acids long. Looked up from germline, CDR1 is LGHNA and CDR2 is YSLEER. V gave up 0 bases and J gave up 5 bases; unmatched junction bases: 3. CDR3 region: CASSQDGTSGDNEQFF. In DNA form, the CDR3 reads TGCGCCAGCAGCCAAGATGGGACTAGCGGCGACAATGAGCAGTTCTTC.

The table lists this clonotype with a count of one. The chain employs TRBV20-1 and TRBJ2-2; 12 bases fit TRBD2. The length of the CDR3 is 15 residues. In germline, CDR1 is DFQATT, CDR2 SNEGSKA (reference sequence). The J segment lost 3 bases and the V segment lost 3 bases, leaving 2 bases of the junction unmatched. Here the CDR3 DNA reads TGCAGTGCTAGGACTAGCGGGAGATACACCGGGGAGCTGTTTTTT. It yields the protein CSARTSGRYTGELFF.

This chain connects TRBV5-1 to TRBJ1-6; 8 positions match TRBD1. Germline values: CDR1 SGHRS, CDR2 YFSETQ. The CDR3 loop spans 15 amino acids. Unmatched junction bases numbered 6, after V lost 3 bases and J lost 7 bases. CDR3 sequence (DNA): TGCGCCAGCAGCTCCGGACAGGGAACGAATTCACCCCTCCACTTT. Protein sequence: CASSSGQGTNSPLHF. The variable domain in full, completed from reference TRBV5-1 and TRBJ1-6, reads KAGVTQTPRYLIKTRGQQVTLSCSPISGHRSVSWYQQTPGQGLQFLFEYFSETQRNKGNFPGRFSGRQFSNSRSEMNVSTLELGDSALYLCASSSGQGTNSPLHFGNGTRLTVT.

This clonotype was seen repeatedly, ten times or more. This chain joins TRBV15 and TRBJ2-1; TRBD2 aligns across 9 bases. Losses at the gene ends were 0 bases for V and 8 bases for J; bases not matched to a gene: 2. Germline assignment: CDR1 LNHNV and CDR2 YYDKDF (reference sequence). This CDR3 has 14 amino acids. The DNA for the CDR3 is TGTGCCACCAGCAGAGATAGCGGGAGCTATGAGCAGTTCTTC. Translation: CATSRDSGSYEQFF.

The chain recombines TRBV7-9 with TRBJ2-2, with D unresolved. This CDR3 has 16 amino acids. The germline V and J ends were trimmed by 8 bases and 0 bases, with 16 bases remaining between them. The germline V gene has CDR1 SEHNR and CDR2 FQNEAQ (reference sequence). The DNA of the CDR3 is TGTGCCAGCCGTTCAGTAACAGCATCGAACACCGGGGAGCTGTTTTTT. Translation gives CASRSVTASNTGELFF. The full variable domain, rest sourced from reference TRBV7-9 and TRBJ2-2, is DTGVSQNPRHKITKRGQNVTFRCDPISEHNRLYWYRQTLGQGPEFLTYFQNEAQLEKSRLLSDRFSAERPKGSFSTLEIQRTEQGDSAMYLCASRSVTASNTGELFFGEGSRLTVL.

This clonotype occurred many times. The genes are TRBV10-3 and TRBJ2-5, with D possibly matching TRBD1 (6 bases). This CDR3 region has 14 residues. V was cut by 5 bases and J by 5 bases, with 15 bases left in between. The V gene's germline CDR1 is ENHRY and CDR2 SYGVKD. The CDR3 protein is CAISNPGELETQYF. CDR3 in DNA: TGTGCCATCAGTAACCCAGGGGAATTGGAGACCCAGTACTTC.

This clonotype was seen at least ten times. The chain combines TRBV5-1 with TRBJ2-7; perhaps TRBD1 as D (5 bases). Looked up from germline, CDR1 is SGHRS and CDR2 is YFSETQ. The CDR3 is made up of 15 amino acids. V lost 2 bases, J lost 0 bases, and 12 bases lay in between. This CDR3 is CASSFLTGDSYEQYF. The CDR3 nucleotides read TGCGCCAGCAGCTTTTTAACAGGAGACTCCTACGAGCAGTACTTC.

As regards this clonotype: A single base is all that separates this from a far larger clone, so a read error is likely. It is likely a read error, because the conserved phenylalanine at the end of the CDR3 is missing. This rearrangement joins TRBV6-2 or TRBV6-3 to TRBJ2-7; D is possibly TRBD1 (6 bases). CDR3 length: 12 residues. Germline V gene sequence: CDR1 MNHEY, CDR2 SVGEGT. With 7 bases removed from V and 0 bases from J, the gap between germline ends came to 7 bases. In nucleotides, the CDR3 is TGTGCCAGCAAGGGGGTCTCCTACGAGCAGTACTCC. Translated: CASKGVSYEQYS.

The J gene is TRBJ2-1, the V gene TRBV5-1; 11 bases match TRBD2. Germline-derived CDR1 and CDR2 are SGHRS and YFSETQ. The ends lost 3 bases at V and 6 bases at J; junction bases unmatched: 5. CDR3 length equals 15 residues. The CDR3 protein is CASSSTSGGTNEQFF. The CDR3 DNA reads as TGCGCCAGCAGCTCAACTAGCGGGGGAACCAATGAGCAGTTCTTC.

This clonotype was found a few times. The rearrangement joins TRBV15 to TRBJ2-7; the D gene is possibly TRBD2 (6 bases). CDR3 size: 12 residues. Germline CDR1 is LNHNV and CDR2 is YYDKDF (reference sequence). The V end was cut by 3 bases, the J end by 5 bases, with 8 bases between. Here the CDR3 reads CATSREGDEQYF. The CDR3 nucleotides are TGTGCCACCAGCAGGGAGGGAGACGAGCAGTACTTC.

The chain has TRBV20-1 and TRBJ2-2; TRBD2 is a possible D gene (7 bases). Germline V gives CDR1 DFQATT, CDR2 SNEGSKA (reference sequence). The CDR3 totals 16 residues. With 1 base removed from V and 6 bases from J, the gap between germline ends came to 18 bases. CDR3 DNA: TGCAGTGCTAGAGGAGGGGGGGGGGTGAGGGCCGGGGAGCTGTTTTTT. Encoded protein: CSARGGGGVRAGELFF.